This T cell receptor beta chain was found in a study of early T cells in non-severe SARS-CoV-2 infection. In the study overall: Sequencing of bulk RNA from unsorted whole blood was done, without chain pairing.

Notes on the study in general: Matching results from VDJdb favored anti-spike CD8 responses, leaving private and CD4 specificities undetected.

This CDR3 is 16 amino acids long. Germline CDR1 LNHDA, CDR2 SQIVND (reference sequence). V trimming: 4 bases; J trimming: 0 bases; junction bases outside the gene matches: 5. Attached unique molecular identifiers marked individual cDNA molecules. TCRdb recomputed calls from the 5' RACE reads with MiXCR, one row per CDR3 protein. The sample has about 83,000 distinct CDR3 sequences; about 12% are singletons. Ten or more counts support this clonotype. As yet, its antigen is unknown. Sequencing was done on a sample of whole blood. The gene calls are TRBV19 and TRBJ2-1; 8 bases are a match to TRBD2. This TCR was recovered from an adult who was a healthcare worker with PCR-confirmed SARS-CoV-2 infection or an uninfected control (not recorded which). CDR3 residues: CASSTSAGGSYNEQFF. The CDR3 region has the DNA TGTGCCAGTAGTACCTCTGCGGGAGGCTCCTACAATGAGCAGTTCTTC.